This paragraph covers one T cell receptor beta chain sequence. The specificity of this receptor is unknown. No much larger clone is present one base from it, and per-base qualities are unavailable. These data belong to a study of T cells in Graves' hyperthyroidism and ophthalmopathy (dated by TCRdb to between 2019 and 2020). Study-level background: Peripheral blood samples were taken at the time of initial diagnosis, prior to any treatment. The approximately 100 discovery patients were divided at random into training and test sets in a 7:3 ratio. Following sampling, methimazole starting at 30 mg daily was given to hyperthyroidism patients, and high-dose intravenous methylprednisolone was given to ophthalmopathy patients. The study also compared thyroid tissue and blood T-cell repertoires from roughly 6 Graves' hyperthyroidism patients. Prospective prediction of ophthalmopathy was tested in an independent validation cohort consisting of 18 to 20 hyperthyroidism patients and 15 or so patients who later progressed to ophthalmopathy. TCR Vbeta CDR3 sequencing of 120 to 150 peripheral blood samples (over 40 ophthalmopathy, 75 hyperthyroidism and around 17 progressor patients) is reported in the paper. To identify distinguishing TCR V-J signatures, a discovery cohort of some 99 patients was used, comprising 43 with Graves' ophthalmopathy and 57 with stable Graves' hyperthyroidism. Points the paper makes about the study in general: Sample size was not statistically predetermined, and blinding of investigators to group allocation was not performed. A model built on a 13 V-J signature distinguished ophthalmopathy from stable hyperthyroidism, reaching about 89% sensitivity and 81% to 83% specificity in cross-validation and 80%/75% in testing. Most expanded thyroid clonotypes (frequency above 0.001) were also detected in blood, suggesting blood repertoires may reflect thyroid immune responses. In validation, the model predicted progression to ophthalmopathy a median of approximately 6.6 months before onset, with 65% to 71% sensitivity and about 72% specificity.

The TCR beta CDR3 regions were amplified from RNA transcripts. The first round of RT-PCR for the TCR CDR3 was performed with the HTBI primer set and the Qiagen OneStep RT-PCR kit. Libraries were constructed in a second round of multiplex PCR, after which size selection and purification were performed. Libraries were sequenced paired-end with 100 bp reads on an Illumina HiSeq2000. Under the source paper's analysis protocol: SOAPnuke was used to process the raw data, with reads discarded if the reads contained adapters or uncalled bases, had a mean Phred below 15, or lacked an exact constant-primer or identifier match. High-quality paired reads were merged using COPE v1.2.5, and each unique nucleotide sequence was defined as a clonotype. MiTCR v1.1 was used to align clonotypes to the IMGT TRBV, TRBD and TRBJ reference segments. The analysis included only V-J combinations with a frequency above 0.0001, which together covered more than 99% of the repertoires. The TCS score was defined as F50 (clonal expansion) divided by E x V (chaos), with BLOSUM62-based TCRdist calculated between CDR3 peptides within each V-J. Welch's t-statistics and random forest reduced several hundred V-J features to roughly 13, which were used in a naive Bayes classifier (R e1071). The public reads were quality trimmed at Q25 with fastp and then assembled into clones with MiXCR by TCRdb, keeping productive beta chains. For every CDR3 protein sequence, its rows merge into one entry that carries the most common genes and DNA. What appears here as the V and J calls and clone size reflects TCRdb's work, not the paper's. The sample has a few hundred thousand distinct CDR3 sequences on record, around 21% of them singletons. The ten largest clones add up to about 26% of the sample.

CDR1 and CDR2 (LNHDA, SQIVND) derive from the germline V gene (reference sequence). V gives up 7 bases and J gives up 4 bases, and the segment between their germline ends measures 10 bases. The CDR3 goes from the cysteine to the phenylalanine over 12 residues. Only CDR3 DNA is held: 36 bases, read in frame from base 1. Stable Graves' hyperthyroidism was defined as no progression to ophthalmopathy during 18 months of follow-up. Hyperthyroidism patients were newly diagnosed, had a disease duration of under 2 months, and were aged 18 to 65 years. Any patient with an uncontrolled infection, another autoimmune disease, pregnancy or lactation was excluded. Clinical symptoms, serum thyroxine and TRAb, thyroid ultrasound, and orbital computed tomography formed the basis for the diagnoses. PBMCs were isolated from about 9 ml of fresh peripheral blood by Ficoll-Paque density gradient centrifugation. Total RNA was extracted with Trizol reagent, and quality was checked on an Agilent 2100 Bioanalyzer.

Sequencing used blood. The rearrangement joined TRBV19 to TRBJ1-2; a confident D gene designation cannot be given. The sequence derives from a man in his late teens or twenties with Graves' hyperthyroidism. In nucleotides, the sequence is TGTGCCAGTATGCTGGGAGGCTATGGCTACACCTTC. This sequence encodes CASMLGGYGYTF.